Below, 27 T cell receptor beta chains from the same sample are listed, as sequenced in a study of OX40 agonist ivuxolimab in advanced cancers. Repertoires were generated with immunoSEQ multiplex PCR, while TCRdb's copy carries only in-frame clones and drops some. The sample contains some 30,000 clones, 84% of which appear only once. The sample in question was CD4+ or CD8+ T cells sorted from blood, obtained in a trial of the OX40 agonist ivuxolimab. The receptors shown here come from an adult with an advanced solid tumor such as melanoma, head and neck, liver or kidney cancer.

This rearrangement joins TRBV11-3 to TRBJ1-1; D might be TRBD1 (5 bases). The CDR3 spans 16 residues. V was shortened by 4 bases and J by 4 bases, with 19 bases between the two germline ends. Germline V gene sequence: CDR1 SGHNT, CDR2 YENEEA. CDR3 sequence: CASSSASGWGGTEAFF. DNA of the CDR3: TGTGCCAGCAGCTCCGCTTCAGGGTGGGGGGGCACTGAAGCTTTCTTT.

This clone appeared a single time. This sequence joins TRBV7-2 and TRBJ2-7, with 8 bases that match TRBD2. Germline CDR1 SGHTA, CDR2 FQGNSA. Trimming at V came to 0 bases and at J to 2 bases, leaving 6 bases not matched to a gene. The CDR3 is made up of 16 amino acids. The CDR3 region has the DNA TGTGCCAGCAGCTTAGCGGGAACTAGCGGCACCTACGAGCAGTACTTC. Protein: CASSLAGTSGTYEQYF.

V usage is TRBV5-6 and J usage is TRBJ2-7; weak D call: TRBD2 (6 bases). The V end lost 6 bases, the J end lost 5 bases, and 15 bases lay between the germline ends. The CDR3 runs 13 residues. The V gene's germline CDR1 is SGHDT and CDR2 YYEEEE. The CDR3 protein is CASTPGGAHEQYF. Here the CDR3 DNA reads TGTGCCAGCACCCCTGGCGGGGCCCACGAGCAGTACTTC.

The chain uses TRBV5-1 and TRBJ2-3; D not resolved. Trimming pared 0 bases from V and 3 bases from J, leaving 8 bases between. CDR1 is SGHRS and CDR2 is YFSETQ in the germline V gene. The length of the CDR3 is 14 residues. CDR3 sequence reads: CASSLAGSTDTQYF. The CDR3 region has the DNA TGCGCCAGCAGCTTGGCCGGGTCGACAGATACGCAGTATTTT.

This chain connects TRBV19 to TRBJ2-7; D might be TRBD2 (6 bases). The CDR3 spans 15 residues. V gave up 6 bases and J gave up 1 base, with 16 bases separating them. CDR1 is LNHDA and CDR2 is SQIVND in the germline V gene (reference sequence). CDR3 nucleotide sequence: TGTGCCAGTAGATATAGGCCTGGGGGGTCCTACGAGCAGTACTTC. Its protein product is CASRYRPGGSYEQYF.

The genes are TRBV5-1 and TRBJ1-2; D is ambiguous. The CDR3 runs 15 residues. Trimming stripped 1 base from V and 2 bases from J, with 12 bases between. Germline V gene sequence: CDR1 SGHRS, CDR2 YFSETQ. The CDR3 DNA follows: TGCGCCAGCAGCTTGTCTCTGACAACGAACTATGGCTACACCTTC. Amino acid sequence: CASSLSLTTNYGYTF.

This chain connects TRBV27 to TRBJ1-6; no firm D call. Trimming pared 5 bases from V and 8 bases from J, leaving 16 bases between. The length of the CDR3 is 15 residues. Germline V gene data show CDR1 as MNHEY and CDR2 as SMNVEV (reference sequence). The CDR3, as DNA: TGTGCCAGCAGTCCGAGTAAGGGCCAATATTCACCCCTCCACTTT. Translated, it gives CASSPSKGQYSPLHF.

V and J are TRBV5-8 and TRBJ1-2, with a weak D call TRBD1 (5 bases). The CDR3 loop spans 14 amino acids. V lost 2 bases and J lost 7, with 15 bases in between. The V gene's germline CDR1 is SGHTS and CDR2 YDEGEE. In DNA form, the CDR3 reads TGTGCCAGCAGCTTCGGTGATCAGGGAAGTGGCTACACCTTC. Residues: CASSFGDQGSGYTF.

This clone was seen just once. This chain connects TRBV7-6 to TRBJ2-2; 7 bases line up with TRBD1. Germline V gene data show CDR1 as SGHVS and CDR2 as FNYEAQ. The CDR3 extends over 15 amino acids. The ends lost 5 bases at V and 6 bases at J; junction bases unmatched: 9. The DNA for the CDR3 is TGTGCCAGCAGCCCGGCGACAGGGCGGTCCGGGGAGCTGTTTTTT. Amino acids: CASSPATGRSGELFF.

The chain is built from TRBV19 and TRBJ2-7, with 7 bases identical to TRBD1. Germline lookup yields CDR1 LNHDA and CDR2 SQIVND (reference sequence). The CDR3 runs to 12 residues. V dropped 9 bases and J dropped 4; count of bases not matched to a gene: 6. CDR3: CASEGAPYEQYF. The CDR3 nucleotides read TGTGCCAGCGAGGGGGCACCTTACGAGCAGTACTTC.

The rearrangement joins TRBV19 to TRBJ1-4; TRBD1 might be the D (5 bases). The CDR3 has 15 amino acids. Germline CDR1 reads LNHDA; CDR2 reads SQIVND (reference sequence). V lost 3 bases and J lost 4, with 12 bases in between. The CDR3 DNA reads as TGTGCCAGTAGTATGGCCAGGGAAGGTAATGAAAAACTGTTTTTT. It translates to CASSMAREGNEKLFF.

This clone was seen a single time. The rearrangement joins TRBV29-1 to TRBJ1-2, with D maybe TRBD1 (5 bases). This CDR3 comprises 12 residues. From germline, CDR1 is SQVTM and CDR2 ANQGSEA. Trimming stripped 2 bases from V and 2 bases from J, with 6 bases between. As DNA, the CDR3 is TGCAGCGTTGAACCAGGGAACTATGGCTACACCTTC. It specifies CSVEPGNYGYTF.

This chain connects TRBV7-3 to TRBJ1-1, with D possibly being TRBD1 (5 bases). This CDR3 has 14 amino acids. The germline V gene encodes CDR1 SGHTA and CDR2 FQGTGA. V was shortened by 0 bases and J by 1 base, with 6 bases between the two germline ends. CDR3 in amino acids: CASSLTDTNTEAFF. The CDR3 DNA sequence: TGTGCCAGCAGCTTAACGGACACGAACACTGAAGCTTTCTTT.

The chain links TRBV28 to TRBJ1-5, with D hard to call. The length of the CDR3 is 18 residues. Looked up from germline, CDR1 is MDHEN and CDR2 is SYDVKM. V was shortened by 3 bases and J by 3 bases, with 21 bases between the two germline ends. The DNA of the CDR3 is TGTGCCAGCAGTTTTTTCAAGGACGGACCCGCTTACAATCAGCCCCAGCATTTT. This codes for CASSFFKDGPAYNQPQHF.

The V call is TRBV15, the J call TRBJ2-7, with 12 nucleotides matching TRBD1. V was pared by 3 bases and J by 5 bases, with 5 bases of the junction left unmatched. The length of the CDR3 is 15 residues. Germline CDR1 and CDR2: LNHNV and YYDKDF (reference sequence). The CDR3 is CATSRGQGASNEQYF. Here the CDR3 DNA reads TGTGCCACCAGCAGGGGACAGGGGGCTTCCAACGAGCAGTACTTC.

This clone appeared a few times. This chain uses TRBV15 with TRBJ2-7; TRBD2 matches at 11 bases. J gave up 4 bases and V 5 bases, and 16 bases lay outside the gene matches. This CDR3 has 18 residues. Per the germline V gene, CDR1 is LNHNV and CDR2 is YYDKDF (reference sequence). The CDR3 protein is CATSSHQASLAGVYEQYF. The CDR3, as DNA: TGTGCCACCAGCTCCCATCAGGCCTCACTAGCGGGAGTTTACGAGCAGTACTTC. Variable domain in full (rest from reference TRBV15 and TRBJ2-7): DAMVIQNPRYQVTQFGKPVTLSCSQTLNHNVMYWYQQKSSQAPKLLFHYYDKDFNNEADTPDNFQSRRPNTSFCFLDIRSPGLGDTAMYLCATSSHQASLAGVYEQYFGPGTRLTVT.

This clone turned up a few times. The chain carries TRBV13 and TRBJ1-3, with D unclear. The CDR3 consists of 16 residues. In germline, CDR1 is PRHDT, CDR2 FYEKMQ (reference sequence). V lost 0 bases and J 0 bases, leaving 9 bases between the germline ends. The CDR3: CASSLGADRSGNTIYF. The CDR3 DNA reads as TGTGCCAGCAGCTTAGGCGCGGACCGCTCTGGAAACACCATATATTTT.

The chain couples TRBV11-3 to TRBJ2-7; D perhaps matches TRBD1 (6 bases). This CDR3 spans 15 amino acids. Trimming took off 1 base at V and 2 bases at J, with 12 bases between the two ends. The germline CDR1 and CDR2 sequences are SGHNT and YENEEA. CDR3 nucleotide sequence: TGTGCCAGCAGCTTAGTAACAGGGCTAACCTACGAGCAGTACTTC. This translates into CASSLVTGLTYEQYF.

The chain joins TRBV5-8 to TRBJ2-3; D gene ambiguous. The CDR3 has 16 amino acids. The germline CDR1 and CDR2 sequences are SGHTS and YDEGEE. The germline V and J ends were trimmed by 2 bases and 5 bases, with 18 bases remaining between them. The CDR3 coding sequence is TGTGCCAGCAGCTTCGTTAACCCCTTGGGGATAGATACGCAGTATTTT. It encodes CASSFVNPLGIDTQYF.

In DNA, the CDR3 is TGTGCCAGCAGCTTAGCTCCCCTAGGGGACAGGGCAACTAATGAAAAACTGTTTTTT. It is translated as CASSLAPLGDRATNEKLFF. The rearrangement joins TRBV11-2 to TRBJ1-4, with 9 bases aligning to TRBD1. The CDR3 contains 19 residues. The V gene end was trimmed by 1 base and the J gene end by 0 bases; junction bases not matched to a gene: 9. Germline V lookup: CDR1 SGHAT, CDR2 FQNNGV.

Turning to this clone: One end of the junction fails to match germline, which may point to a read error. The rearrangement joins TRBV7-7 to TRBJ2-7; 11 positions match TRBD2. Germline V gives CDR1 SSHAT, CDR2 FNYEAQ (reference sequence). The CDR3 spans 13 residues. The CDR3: CASSTGTSGEQYF. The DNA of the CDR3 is TGTGCTAGCAGCACCGGGACTAGCGGCGAGCAGTACTTC.

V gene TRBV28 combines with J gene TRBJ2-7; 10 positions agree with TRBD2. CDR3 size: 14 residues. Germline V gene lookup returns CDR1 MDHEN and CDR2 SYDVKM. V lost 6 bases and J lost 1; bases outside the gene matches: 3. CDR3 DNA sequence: TGTGCCAGCAGAGGACTAGCGGCTTCCTACGAGCAGTACTTC. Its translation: CASRGLAASYEQYF.

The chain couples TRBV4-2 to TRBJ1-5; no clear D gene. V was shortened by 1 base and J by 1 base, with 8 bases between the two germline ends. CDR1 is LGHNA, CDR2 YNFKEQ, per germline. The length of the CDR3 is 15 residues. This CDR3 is CASSQGPNSNQPQHF. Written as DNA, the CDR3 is TGTGCCAGCAGCCAAGGGCCTAACAGCAATCAGCCCCAGCATTTT.

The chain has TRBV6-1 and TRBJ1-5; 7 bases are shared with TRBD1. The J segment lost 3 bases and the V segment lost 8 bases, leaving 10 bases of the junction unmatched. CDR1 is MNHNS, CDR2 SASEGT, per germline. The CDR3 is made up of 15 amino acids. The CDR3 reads CASGITGADNQPQHF. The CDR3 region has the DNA TGTGCCAGCGGCATCACAGGGGCTGACAATCAGCCCCAGCATTTT.

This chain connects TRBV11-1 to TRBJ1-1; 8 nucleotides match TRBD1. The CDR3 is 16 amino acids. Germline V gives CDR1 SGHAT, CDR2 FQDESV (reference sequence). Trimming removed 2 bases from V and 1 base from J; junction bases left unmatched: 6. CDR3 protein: CASSLNPDRANTEAFF. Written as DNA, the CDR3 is TGTGCCAGCAGCTTAAACCCGGACAGGGCGAACACTGAAGCTTTCTTT.

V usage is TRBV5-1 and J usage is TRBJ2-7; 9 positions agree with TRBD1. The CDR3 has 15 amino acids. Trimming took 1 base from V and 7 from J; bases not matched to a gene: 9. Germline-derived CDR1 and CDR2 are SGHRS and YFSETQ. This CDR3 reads CASSLSTGGLLEQYF. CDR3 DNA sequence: TGCGCCAGCAGCTTGAGCACAGGGGGCCTATTGGAGCAGTACTTC.

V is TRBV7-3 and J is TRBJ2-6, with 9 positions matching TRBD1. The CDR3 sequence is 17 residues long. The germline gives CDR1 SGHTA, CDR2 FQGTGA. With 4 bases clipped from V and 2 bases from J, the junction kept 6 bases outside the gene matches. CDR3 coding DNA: TGTGCCAGCAGCTACCCGGGACAGGGCCCTGGGGCCAACGTCCTGACTTTC. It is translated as CASSYPGQGPGANVLTF.